This T cell receptor beta chain was found in a study of blood T cell repertoires in COVID-19. Study information: Acute-phase and convalescent COVID-19 samples originated in the United States, Italy and Spain.

There are 11 residues in the CDR3. CDR1 is SGHTS and CDR2 is YDEGEE in the germline V gene. Trimming cost V 2 bases and J 12 bases, with 11 bases left between them. Methods used by the authors: Amplification of reference gene primers was used by the study to estimate nucleated cell counts. The method was immunoSEQ multiplex PCR; TCRdb's version includes in-frame clones alone and lacks a portion of them. Clonal size and the V and J genes are those of that table, whereas D and trimming came from the DNA. The data show about 12,000 clones, approximately 88% seen once. The receptor comes from a human donor in a cohort sampled during active COVID-19. Sequencing was done on a sample of peripheral blood. The V gene is TRBV5-8, the J gene TRBJ1-2, with D maybe TRBD1 (5 bases). This CDR3 is CASSFRVLHTF. CDR3 in DNA: TGTGCCAGCAGCTTCAGGGTGCTCCACACCTTC.